The 31 T cell receptor beta chains below all came from one sample that was sequenced in a study of shared clonotypes between healthy human individuals. Profiled with immunoSEQ multiplex PCR; TCRdb holds only in-frame clones, not every one. The data show fewer than 2.5 million clones, over 85% seen once. The sequencing sample was made of naive CD4+ T cells from PBMCs. Subset here: CD45RA+ positively selected. The receptors originated from a man aged 18-30 years in good health. Some clones in this sample may be carry-over from other donors' samples.

The chain links TRBV10-3 to TRBJ1-1; TRBD1 matches at 7 bases. CDR3 length: 17 amino acids. Germline values: CDR1 ENHRY, CDR2 SYGVKD. The junction had 11 bases not matched to a gene; V was cut back by 3 bases and J by 1 base. The CDR3 nucleotides read TGTGCCATCAGTGATAACGTTAGACAGGGTGGGAACACTGAAGCTTTCTTT. Translating gives CAISDNVRQGGNTEAFF.

The gene calls are TRBV5-1 and TRBJ2-7; no firm D call. The V end lost 0 bases, the J end lost 6 bases, and 10 bases lay between the germline ends. CDR3 length: 13 residues. In germline, CDR1 is SGHRS, CDR2 YFSETQ. The CDR3 region has the DNA TGCGCCAGCAGCTTGGGGTCTCTTCGCGAGCAGTACTTC. The encoded protein is CASSLGSLREQYF.

The sample holds one count of this clone. The chain joins TRBV7-6 to TRBJ2-7, with D maybe TRBD1 (5 bases). V lost 2 bases and J lost 6, with 11 bases in between. Germline assignment: CDR1 SGHVS and CDR2 FNYEAQ. The CDR3 runs 13 residues. Here the CDR3 DNA reads TGTGCCAGCAGCTTACGGCAGGGTGGCGAGCAGTACTTC. Encoded protein: CASSLRQGGEQYF.

The chain uses TRBV10-2 and TRBJ2-5, with 7 bases matching TRBD2. CDR1 and CDR2 from the germline V gene are WSHSY and SAAADI. This CDR3 region has 13 residues. V lost 4 bases and J lost 5; bases outside the gene matches: 4. The CDR3 protein is CASSAQGGETQYF. In DNA form, the CDR3 reads TGCGCCAGCAGTGCCCAGGGAGGGGAGACCCAGTACTTC.

This clone was picked up a small number of times. The chain joins TRBV9 to TRBJ1-4; TRBD1 matches 12 bases. There are 16 residues in the CDR3. The V and J ends lost 3 bases and 5 bases, in that order; junction bases with no gene match: 5. The germline V gene has CDR1 SGDLS and CDR2 YYNGEE. CDR3 nucleotides: TGTGCCAGCAGCGCTGGGACAGGGGGCTTGAATGAAAAACTGTTTTTT. This codes for CASSAGTGGLNEKLFF.

The J gene is TRBJ2-4, the V gene TRBV7-8; 11 nucleotides match TRBD1. Germline trimming cut 5 bases from V and 9 bases from J; bases unmatched to any gene: 9. There are 15 residues in the CDR3. Per the germline V gene, CDR1 is SGHVS and CDR2 is FQNEAQ. Written as DNA, the CDR3 is TGTGCCAGCAGCGGGAGTTCGGGACAGGGGGGCATTCAGTACTTC. Amino acids: CASSGSSGQGGIQYF. Full variable domain (outside the CDR3, taken from reference TRBV7-8 and TRBJ2-4): GAGVSQSPRYKVAKRGQDVALRCDPISGHVSLFWYQQALGQGPEFLTYFQNEAQLDKSGLPSDRFFAERPEGSVSTLKIQRTQQEDSAVYLCASSGSSGQGGIQYFGAGTRLSVL.

CDR3 sequence (DNA): TGTGCCAGCAGCTTGGTTGCGGGCTCTGAAAAACTGTTTTTT. Its protein product is CASSLVAGSEKLFF. V usage is TRBV5-5 and J usage is TRBJ1-4, with D unresolved. Germline V gene data show CDR1 as SGHKS and CDR2 as YYEKEE (reference sequence). Trimming removed 0 bases from V and 7 bases from J, with 10 bases in between. This CDR3 has 14 amino acids.

The chain combines TRBV29-1 with TRBJ2-2, with 7 bases lining up with TRBD1. The CDR3 has 13 amino acids. J gave up 5 bases and V 7 bases, and 7 bases lay outside the gene matches. Germline lookup yields CDR1 SQVTM and CDR2 ANQGSEA. The CDR3 is CSAEGQRTGELFF. Here the CDR3 DNA reads TGCAGCGCTGAGGGACAGAGAACCGGGGAGCTGTTTTTT.

The V and J genes are TRBV6-1 and TRBJ2-6; D may be TRBD2 (5 bases). Trimming took off 2 bases at V and 3 bases at J, with 8 bases between the two ends. Germline V CDR1 and CDR2: MNHNS, SASEGT. The CDR3 runs to 15 residues. The CDR3 protein is CASSEIGVGANVLTF. In DNA, the CDR3 is TGTGCCAGCAGTGAAATCGGGGTTGGGGCCAACGTCCTGACTTTC.

Written as DNA, the CDR3 is TGTGCCAGCAGCTTACACGGCACAGATACGCAGTATTTT. Its protein is CASSLHGTDTQYF. The chain recombines TRBV7-9 with TRBJ2-3; D uncertain. Germline V gene sequence: CDR1 SEHNR, CDR2 FQNEAQ (reference sequence). The CDR3 is 13 residues long. V was pared by 2 bases and J by 1 base, with 4 bases between.

J is TRBJ1-4 and V is TRBV4-1; D is undetermined. The CDR3 is made up of 15 amino acids. The ends were cut back, 1 base at V and 7 bases at J, with 13 bases in the middle. Germline-derived CDR1 and CDR2 are MGHRA and YSYEKL. CDR3 sequence reads: CASSQVAPASEKLFF. The CDR3 bases are TGCGCCAGCAGCCAAGTGGCCCCCGCGAGTGAAAAACTGTTTTTT.

The chain carries TRBV2 and TRBJ2-3, with 8 bases fitting TRBD2. The CDR3 runs to 17 residues. In germline, CDR1 is SNHLY, CDR2 FYNNEI. V was pared by 2 bases and J by 1 base, with 8 bases of the junction left unmatched. CDR3 bases: TGTGCCAGCAGTGAACTCAGTAGCGGGATGGGCACAGATACGCAGTATTTT. It yields the protein CASSELSSGMGTDTQYF.

The chain links TRBV5-6 to TRBJ2-4; possibly TRBD1 for D (6 bases). V was pared by 5 bases and J by 6 bases, with 12 bases between. This CDR3 is built from 13 residues. Germline V gene sequence: CDR1 SGHDT, CDR2 YYEEEE. The chain's CDR3 is CASSQGRGNIQYF. In DNA form, the CDR3 reads TGTGCCAGCAGTCAGGGGCGAGGAAACATTCAGTACTTC. The full variable domain, in which reference TRBV5-6 and TRBJ2-4 provide the parts outside the CDR3, is DAGVTQSPTHLIKTRGQQVTLRCSPKSGHDTVSWYQQALGQGPQFIFQYYEEEERQRGNFPDRFSGHQFPNYSSELNVNALLLGDSALYLCASSQGRGNIQYFGAGTRLSVL.

The chain is built from TRBV6-6 and TRBJ1-3, with 7 bases lining up with TRBD1. The V gene end was trimmed by 9 bases and the J gene end by 0 bases; junction bases not matched to a gene: 5. The CDR3 loop spans 14 amino acids. Germline assignment: CDR1 MNHNY and CDR2 SVGAGI (reference sequence). The CDR3 region has the DNA TGTGCCAGTGCGCGGGACAGCTCTGGAAACACCATATATTTT. Residues: CASARDSSGNTIYF.

This CDR3 is CASSQGTSGEAWFF. CDR3 DNA: TGTGCCAGCAGCCAAGGGACTAGCGGGGAGGCCTGGTTCTTC. This rearrangement joins TRBV4-2 to TRBJ2-1; 12 bases are a match to TRBD2. Germline V gene data show CDR1 as LGHNA and CDR2 as YNFKEQ. The CDR3 runs 14 residues. V lost 1 base to trimming and J lost 15 bases; unmatched junction nucleotides: 7.

This chain connects TRBV7-2 to TRBJ2-7; no definite D call. Germline V gene lookup returns CDR1 SGHTA and CDR2 FQGNSA. This CDR3 spans 12 amino acids. Trimming pared 4 bases from V and 6 bases from J, leaving 10 bases between. The CDR3 region is CASSSIPAEQYF. For the CDR3, the DNA is TGTGCCAGCAGCTCCATACCGGCCGAGCAGTACTTC.

The chain couples TRBV7-2 to TRBJ2-2; unclear D gene. This CDR3 is 16 amino acids long. Germline V CDR1 and CDR2: SGHTA, FQGNSA. V was cut by 6 bases and J by 4 bases, with 18 bases left in between. CDR3 amino acids: CASRISPARSTGELFF. The CDR3 nucleotides are TGTGCCAGCAGGATTTCCCCGGCACGGAGCACCGGGGAGCTGTTTTTT. The full variable domain, rest sourced from reference TRBV7-2 and TRBJ2-2, is GAGVSQSPSNKVTEKGKDVELRCDPISGHTALYWYRQSLGQGLEFLIYFQGNSAPDKSGLPSDRFSAERTGGSVSTLTIQRTQQEDSAVYLCASRISPARSTGELFFGEGSRLTVL.

The V call is TRBV7-3, the J call TRBJ1-1; 8 bases are shared with TRBD1. The CDR3 loop spans 15 amino acids. Unmatched junction bases numbered 6, after V lost 5 bases and J lost 1 base. Looked up from germline, CDR1 is SGHTA and CDR2 is FQGTGA. The CDR3 loop is CASSPRDRSNTEAFF. CDR3 nucleotide sequence: TGTGCCAGCAGCCCCCGGGACAGGTCGAACACTGAAGCTTTCTTT.

The rearrangement joins TRBV10-3 to TRBJ2-5; D not certain. Trimming shortened V by 6 bases and J by 0 bases, and 5 bases separated the two germline ends. Per the germline V gene, CDR1 is ENHRY and CDR2 is SYGVKD. CDR3 length: 12 residues. CDR3 in DNA: TGTGCCATCAGAGACAACCAAGAGACCCAGTACTTC. This encodes CAIRDNQETQYF.

CDR3 in DNA: TGTGCCATCAGCTATGGGACGAACTATGGCTACACCTTC. Protein: CAISYGTNYGYTF. The rearrangement joins TRBV10-3 to TRBJ1-2; TRBD1 is a possible D gene (5 bases). CDR1 ENHRY and CDR2 SYGVKD come from the germline V gene. Trimming took off 6 bases at V and 2 bases at J, with 10 bases between the two ends. This CDR3 contains 13 residues.

This clone turned up a few times. The V call is TRBV10-2, the J call TRBJ2-7, with D tentatively TRBD1 or TRBD2 (5 bases each). Germline CDR1 WSHSY, CDR2 SAAADI. The CDR3 has 15 amino acids. Trimming pared 9 bases from V and 0 bases from J, leaving 18 bases between. As DNA, the CDR3 is TGCGCCAGTAATGACCCGGGGCCGAGCTCCTACGAGCAGTACTTC. It translates to CASNDPGPSSYEQYF.

This sequence joins TRBV27 and TRBJ2-7; 15 bases are shared with TRBD2. There are 17 residues in the CDR3. Germline assignment: CDR1 MNHEY and CDR2 SMNVEV (reference sequence). V dropped 4 bases and J dropped 0; count of bases not matched to a gene: 4. In DNA, the CDR3 is TGTGCCAGCAGTTCCGGACTAGCGGGAGGGAGCTCCTACGAGCAGTACTTC. It codes for CASSSGLAGGSSYEQYF.

The chain is built from TRBV2 and TRBJ2-3; 9 bases are shared with TRBD1. The CDR3 has 12 amino acids. Germline V gene data show CDR1 as SNHLY and CDR2 as FYNNEI. Unmatched junction bases numbered 4, after V lost 9 bases and J lost 6 bases. The CDR3 sequence: CASGTGLDTQYF. As DNA, the CDR3 is TGTGCCAGTGGGACAGGGCTGGATACGCAGTATTTT. The full variable domain, with the rest looked up from reference TRBV2 and TRBJ2-3, is EPEVTQTPSHQVTQMGQEVILRCVPISNHLYFYWYRQILGQKVEFLVSFYNNEISEKSEIFDDQFSVERPDGSNFTLKIRSTKLEDSAMYFCASGTGLDTQYFGPGTRLTVL.

The CDR3 nucleotides read TGTGCCAGCAGCTTAGGGTCTGCGGTTCTCTCCTACGAGCAGTACTTC. Translated: CASSLGSAVLSYEQYF. This sequence joins TRBV11-2 and TRBJ2-7; D unclear. From germline, CDR1 is SGHAT and CDR2 FQNNGV. V dropped 1 base and J dropped 0 bases, with 13 bases sitting between them. The CDR3 is made up of 16 amino acids.

The chain carries TRBV12-5 and TRBJ2-1; 9 nucleotides align to TRBD2. The CDR3 covers 15 residues. Germline lookup yields CDR1 LGHNT and CDR2 FRNRAP. The J segment lost 8 bases and the V segment lost 2 bases, leaving 7 bases of the junction unmatched. The CDR3 spells CASGLSAGGRDEQFF. The CDR3 coding sequence is TGTGCTAGTGGTTTGAGCGCGGGAGGGCGGGATGAGCAGTTCTTC.

V and J are TRBV27 and TRBJ2-1; no clear D gene. CDR1 is MNHEY, CDR2 SMNVEV, per germline (reference sequence). V was trimmed by 5 bases and J by 0 bases, leaving 11 bases between them. The CDR3 runs 15 residues. CDR3 coding DNA: TGTGCCAGCAGTGTGGGGATGAGCTCCTACAATGAGCAGTTCTTC. Translated: CASSVGMSSYNEQFF.

The V call is TRBV9, the J call TRBJ1-3, with a tentative D call TRBD1 (6 bases). Trimming removed 0 bases from V and 2 bases from J, with 15 bases in between. The CDR3 spans 17 residues. The V gene's germline CDR1 is SGDLS and CDR2 YYNGEE. CDR3 nucleotide sequence: TGTGCCAGCAGCGTAGAATTTGTGGGGGCCCCTGGAAACACCATATATTTT. Protein product: CASSVEFVGAPGNTIYF. The whole variable domain, filled in from reference TRBV9 and TRBJ1-3, reads DSGVTQTPKHLITATGQRVTLRCSPRSGDLSVYWYQQSLDQGLQFLIQYYNGEERAKGNILERFSAQQFPDLHSELNLSSLELGDSALYFCASSVEFVGAPGNTIYFGEGSWLTVV.

On this clone itself: This sample includes further DNA sequences coding for the same CDR3. The rearrangement joins TRBV6-1 to TRBJ2-7; possibly TRBD2 for D (5 bases). Germline CDR1 reads MNHNS; CDR2 reads SASEGT. Between the trimmed V and J ends, which lost 3 bases and 5 bases, there was a span of 8 bases. The CDR3 covers 12 residues. CDR3 in amino acids: CASSDPGDEQYF. In nucleotides, the CDR3 is TGTGCCAGCAGTGATCCCGGGGACGAGCAGTACTTC.

This chain joins TRBV25-1 and TRBJ2-7, with 10 bases aligning to TRBD1. V trimming: 6 bases; J trimming: 1 base; junction bases outside the gene matches: 6. This CDR3 has 15 residues. Per the germline V gene, CDR1 is MGHDK and CDR2 is SYGVNS. The CDR3 region has the DNA TGTGCCAGCAGCAACCCGGGACAGGGGTCCTACGAGCAGTACTTC. Translation: CASSNPGQGSYEQYF.

The sample holds a few counts of this clone. The gene calls are TRBV4-2 and TRBJ2-7, with 9 bases identical to TRBD2. J lost 1 base, V lost 1 base, and 2 bases had no gene match. CDR1 and CDR2 (germline): LGHNA, YNFKEQ. This CDR3 region has 15 residues. DNA for the CDR3: TGTGCCAGCAGCCAAGGGGCGGGAGGGTCCTACGAGCAGTACTTC. This translates into CASSQGAGGSYEQYF.

The rearrangement uses TRBV5-1 and TRBJ2-7; TRBD2 agrees at 10 bases. The CDR3 sequence is 15 residues long. The germline CDR1 and CDR2 sequences are SGHRS and YFSETQ. Trimming at V came to 4 bases and at J to 3 bases, leaving 7 bases not matched to a gene. Written as DNA, the CDR3 is TGCGCCAGCAGCCTGACTAGCGGGCTTCGCTACGAGCAGTACTTC. Residues: CASSLTSGLRYEQYF.